The 10 T cell receptor beta chains below come from one sample, sequenced in a study of cytomegalovirus exposure and HLA in healthy donors (dated 2017 in TCRdb). Libraries were constructed by the immunoSEQ multiplex PCR assay. The multiplex PCR relied on a mix of 60 forward primers for TCR Vbeta segments and 13 reverse primers for TCR Jbeta segments. TCRdb stores this immuneACCESS table with in-frame sequences only. Part of the clones is absent; in the studies checked, under half of the shortfall reflects unresolved V genes, and no reason is known for the rest. The sample table records around 140,000 clones; roughly 89% of these occur just once. The ten largest clones represent less than 5.5% of the sample. The specimen was PBMCs. These receptors were collected from a woman younger than 45 in good health and CMV-seronegative.

This clone was detected once. The J gene is TRBJ2-1, the V gene TRBV4-2; TRBD1 aligns across 7 bases. With 4 bases clipped from V and 2 bases from J, the junction kept 2 bases outside the gene matches. Germline CDR1 and CDR2: LGHNA and YNFKEQ. The CDR3 runs to 14 residues. The CDR3: CASSLGGPYNEQFF. In DNA, the CDR3 is TGTGCCAGCAGCCTAGGGGGCCCCTACAATGAGCAGTTCTTC.

The chain employs TRBV27 and TRBJ1-6, with 7 bases matching TRBD1. Losses at the gene ends were 6 bases for V and 7 bases for J; bases not matched to a gene: 6. Germline assignment: CDR1 MNHEY and CDR2 SMNVEV (reference sequence). The CDR3 is 14 amino acids. CDR3 nucleotide sequence: TGTGCCAGCAGGTACGGGACAGCCAATTCACCCCTCCACTTT. Protein product: CASRYGTANSPLHF.

The J gene is TRBJ2-2, the V gene TRBV7-9; 16 positions agree with TRBD2. The CDR3 is 17 residues long. The junction had 6 bases not matched to a gene; V was cut back by 7 bases and J by 4 bases. CDR1 SEHNR and CDR2 FQNEAQ come from the germline V gene (reference sequence). The CDR3 loop reads CASTGTSGRGRTGELFF. Written as DNA, the CDR3 is TGTGCCAGCACCGGGACTAGCGGGAGGGGTCGCACCGGGGAGCTGTTTTTT.

V is TRBV21-1 and J is TRBJ1-1; TRBD1, as called in the table, went unchecked against the DNA. TRBV21-1 is a pseudogene. CDR3 size: 16 residues. CDR3 sequence: CASSPRPGDMNTEAFF. The CDR3 DNA follows: TGTGCCAGCAGCCCCCGCCCAGGGGACATGAACACTGAAGCTTTCTTT.

The rearrangement joins TRBV2 to TRBJ2-1; TRBD2 matches 11 bases. This CDR3 has 16 residues. Germline CDR1 is SNHLY and CDR2 is FYNNEI. Trimming took 9 bases from V and 0 from J; bases not matched to a gene: 7. The CDR3 is CASRRTSGLSYNEQFF. CDR3 coding DNA: TGTGCCAGTAGACGGACTAGCGGGCTCTCCTACAATGAGCAGTTCTTC. Combining the CDR3 with reference TRBV2 and TRBJ2-1 gives the whole variable domain EPEVTQTPSHQVTQMGQEVILRCVPISNHLYFYWYRQILGQKVEFLVSFYNNEISEKSEIFDDQFSVERPDGSNFTLKIRSTKLEDSAMYFCASRRTSGLSYNEQFFGPGTRLTVL.

The gene calls are TRBV19 and TRBJ2-1; D perhaps matches TRBD1 (5 bases). CDR3 size: 15 residues. Germline CDR1 and CDR2: LNHDA and SQIVND (reference sequence). V gave up 3 bases and J gave up 15 bases, with 24 bases separating them. CDR3 region: CASSMVGAGYEYPFF. The CDR3 DNA reads TGTGCCAGTAGTATGGTAGGGGCCGGCTATGAGTATCCGTTCTTC. The full variable domain, completed using reference TRBV19 and TRBJ2-1, is DGGITQSPKYLFRKEGQNVTLSCEQNLNHDAMYWYRQDPGQGLRLIYYSQIVNDFQKGDIAEGYSVSREKKESFPLTVTSAQKNPTAFYLCASSMVGAGYEYPFFGPGTRLTVL.

The V call is TRBV28, the J call TRBJ2-3, with 9 bases that match TRBD2. Losses at the gene ends were 9 bases for V and 1 base for J; bases not matched to a gene: 8. Germline V gene lookup returns CDR1 MDHEN and CDR2 SYDVKM. The CDR3 runs 15 residues. DNA of the CDR3: TGTGCCAGTAGAAAAGCGGGGGGACGCACAGATACGCAGTATTTT. Protein product: CASRKAGGRTDTQYF.

This sequence joins TRBV10-3 and TRBJ2-1, with 15 bases fitting TRBD2. The CDR3 is made up of 18 amino acids. With 4 bases clipped from V and 6 bases from J, the junction kept 10 bases outside the gene matches. Germline assignment: CDR1 ENHRY and CDR2 SYGVKD. CDR3 sequence (DNA): TGTGCCATCAGTGCCCGGACTAGCGGGAGGGCCAGGGTCAATGAGCAGTTCTTC. It encodes CAISARTSGRARVNEQFF.

The rearrangement links TRBV7-9 to TRBJ1-1, with a weak D call TRBD1 (6 bases). Germline V gene data show CDR1 as SEHNR and CDR2 as FQNEAQ (reference sequence). This CDR3 spans 13 amino acids. Trimming left V 5 bases short and J 7 bases short, with 14 bases between. For the CDR3, the DNA is TGTGCCAGCAGCCTCGAGGGGGGGAGTGAAGCTTTCTTT. It translates to CASSLEGGSEAFF. Complete variable domain (other parts from reference TRBV7-9 and TRBJ1-1): DTGVSQNPRHKITKRGQNVTFRCDPISEHNRLYWYRQTLGQGPEFLTYFQNEAQLEKSRLLSDRFSAERPKGSFSTLEIQRTEQGDSAMYLCASSLEGGSEAFFGQGTRLTVV.

This clone was counted a single time. The genes are TRBV30 and TRBJ1-2; TRBD1 aligns across 11 bases. The CDR3 is 14 residues long. The V and J ends lost 8 bases and 3 bases, in that order; junction bases with no gene match: 8. Per germline, CDR1 GTSNPN and CDR2 SVGIG (reference sequence). As DNA, the CDR3 is TGTGCCAGATCCGGGACAGGGGGAGACTATGGCTACACCTTC. The encoded protein is CARSGTGGDYGYTF.